This T cell receptor beta chain was observed in a study of cytomegalovirus exposure and HLA in healthy donors. PCR involved 60 Vbeta and 13 Jbeta primers. Assay: immunoSEQ multiplex PCR; the TCRdb copy retains only in-frame clones and omits some. Altogether about 120,000 clones are present, approximately 77% being singletons, with the ten largest covering approximately 5%. The CDR3 is 15 residues long. Germline V lookup: CDR1 MNHEY, CDR2 SMNVEV (reference sequence). V dropped 7 bases and J dropped 0; count of bases not matched to a gene: 6. The chain is built from TRBV27 and TRBJ2-1; 7 nucleotides align to TRBD2. Material for sequencing was PBMCs. The sequence derives from a middle-aged man in good health and CMV-seropositive. The CDR3 sequence is CASKERDYSYNEQFF. The CDR3 DNA sequence: TGTGCCAGCAAGGAAAGGGACTACTCCTACAATGAGCAGTTCTTC.